This T cell receptor beta chain appears in the sequencing data of a study of T cells in Graves' hyperthyroidism and ophthalmopathy. Regarding the study as a whole: Most clonotypes expanded in the thyroid (above 0.001) were also present in blood. Stable hyperthyroidism was separated from ophthalmopathy by a model based on 13 V-J features.

RNA transcripts were the template for amplifying TCR beta CDR3 regions. A first-round RT-PCR of the TCR CDR3 used the HTBI primer set. TCRdb used MiXCR to reprocess the multiplex PCR reads, holding one entry per CDR3 protein. This sample yields hundreds of thousands of distinct CDR3 sequences, of which over 15% are seen a single time; just over 55% belongs to the top ten. Note on this clonotype: The antigen remains undetermined.

Patients having uncontrolled infection, another autoimmune disease, pregnancy or lactation were not included. Per the germline V gene, CDR1 is SNHLY and CDR2 is FYNNEI. Trimming took 8 bases from V and 7 from J; bases not matched to a gene: 10. This CDR3 is built from 15 residues. Sequenced: blood. The sequence was obtained from a woman in her fifties or sixties with Graves' ophthalmopathy. The chain couples TRBV2 to TRBJ1-4; 10 positions match TRBD1. The DNA for the CDR3 is TGTGCCAGCGGAAAGAACCGGGACAGGGGTGAAAAACTGTTTTTT. Amino acids: CASGKNRDRGEKLFF.